Listed below are T cell receptor beta chains from one sample, sequenced in a study of shared clonotypes between healthy human individuals. Data came from immunoSEQ multiplex PCR; TCRdb stores just in-frame clones and leaves some out. In the table there are roughly 450,000 clones, around 74% of which are singletons. The sequencing input was PBMCs. The receptor set was obtained from a woman between 35 and 50 years old in good health. Some clones in this sample may be carry-over from other donors' samples. Both conserved end residues are part of each CDR3. Only some rows state a clone size, as once, few, many or a class for expanded clones.

TRBV27	.	TRBJ2-1	CASSLSSGPGYEQFF
TRBV27	.	TRBJ1-2	CASSLSRASRTYTF
TRBV9	.	TRBJ2-1	CASSPRGGLTIRGNEQFF
TRBV9	.	TRBJ2-3	CASSVAGPSDTQYF
TRBV21-1	many	TRBJ2-1	CASSPFNSGDEQFF
TRBV5-1	.	TRBJ2-7	CASSLADKQDGIRF
TRBV14	.	TRBJ2-3	CASSSRYGLAGTTDTQYF
TRBV21-1	.	TRBJ2-5	CASSVVRKETQYF
TRBV6-6	few	TRBJ1-1	CASRRGGRNTEAFF
TRBV4-1	.	TRBJ1-2	CASSQDRALYGYTF
TRBV30	.	TRBJ2-2	CAWSLGLAGGTGELFF
TRBV5-1	.	TRBJ2-5	CASSQPVGETQYF
TRBV10-2	.	TRBJ1-5	CASRATGDNQPQHF
TRBV5-6	.	TRBJ2-7	CASSWGAYEQYF
TRBV28	.	TRBJ1-5	CASSSGQRGNQPQHF
TRBV27	.	TRBJ1-5	CASSLSSVGLHQPQHF
TRBV9	few	TRBJ2-1	CASTGTSGTSYNEQFF
TRBV30	few	TRBJ1-3	CAWSRLGSQGNTIYF
TRBV7-3	.	TRBJ2-1	CASSSSGRGNEQFF
TRBV5-1	.	TRBJ1-1	CASSLTMSAGGEAFF
TRBV7-3	.	TRBJ2-1	CASSLNPGGAYNEQFF
TRBV28	once	TRBJ2-2	CASSRPTRGATGELFF
TRBV7-9	.	TRBJ1-6	CASSHYPGDRNSPLHF
TRBV6-1	.	TRBJ2-5	CASRWDRGSGTQYF
TRBV27	.	TRBJ2-2	CASSLLATGELFF
TRBV7-9	once	TRBJ1-1	CASSHPTLDWGVHTEAFF
TRBV5-6	.	TRBJ2-6	CASSLAWDPGANVLTF
TRBV5-4	.	TRBJ2-3	CASSLAGSDTQYF
TRBV19	.	TRBJ1-5	CASSTGTGQPQHF
TRBV28	.	TRBJ1-1	CASSSGQSFEAFF
TRBV28	.	TRBJ2-1	CASSRDRSYNEQFF
TRBV18	.	TRBJ2-3	CASSPPTDTQYF
TRBV19	.	TRBJ2-1	CASTLGTGLGAYNEQFF
TRBV19	.	TRBJ2-2	CASSIASSGRPNTGELFF
TRBV11-2	.	TRBJ2-7	CASSLEHLHYEQYF
TRBV6-6	.	TRBJ2-6	CASTPPRDSGANVLTF
TRBV7-9	few	TRBJ2-1	CASSPRGGSAYNEQFF
TRBV5-4	few	TRBJ1-1	CRTKDRGMNTEAFF
TRBV7-8	few	TRBJ2-3	CASSPRGGEGGVTQYF
TRBV5-1	.	TRBJ2-7	CASSLAPLLAGVNGEQYF
TRBV5-4	once	TRBJ2-1	CASSLTSEISNEQFF
TRBV28	.	TRBJ2-3	CASGPGLAKLGTDTQYF
TRBV16	.	TRBJ1-5	CASSPPNRDSNQPQHF
TRBV5-1	.	TRBJ2-1	CASSSLWGAGYYNEQFF
TRBV27	.	TRBJ2-7	CASSLRGGYGAAYEQYF
TRBV6-6	.	TRBJ2-7	CASRGTESYEQYF
TRBV18	.	TRBJ1-2	CASSPPGGNLYGYTF
TRBV19	once	TRBJ1-2	CASSIQPGANYGYTF
TRBV11-2	.	.	CASSFLRYSPYEQYF
TRBV18	.	TRBJ2-5	CASSPRKGTPQETQYF
TRBV5-1	.	TRBJ2-1	CASSLSLGRSYNEQFF
TRBV19	.	TRBJ1-2	CASNLGQDNYGYTF
TRBV5-4	.	TRBJ2-2	CASSFVENTGELFF